This T cell receptor beta chain was captured by sequencing in a study of tissue T cells after allogeneic stem cell transplantation (dated by TCRdb to between 2021 and 2024). Some background on the complete study: Using research autopsies of patients with and without GVHD, plus mouse models of GVHD, the study profiled TCR beta repertoires across many tissues. The human part of the study was a prospective observational study with no blinding and no randomization.

Remarks on this clone: No antigen is known for it. This receptor is murine, so its gene names and germline sequences reflect the mouse genome. The CDR3 end lies 1 residue beyond the end of the read and is filled in from the germline J gene.

What the time point label conveys for this sample: mouse harvest day 7 after allogeneic transplant. Mouse grafts combined 10^7 T-cell-depleted bone marrow cells with 10^6 splenic CD5+ T cells, given via tail vein injection. To model GVHD in mice, a major MHC-mismatch B6 (H2b) into BALB/c (H2d) model was used, and tissues were profiled at day 7 or 14. Mouse tissues and retro-orbital blood were harvested on day 7 or 14 post-transplant using separate sterile tools per animal; livers were flushed beforehand. Before genomic DNA isolation with the DNeasy Blood & Tissue Kit, mouse tissues were minced using razor blades in buffered saline. Trimming takes 3 bases from V and 4 bases from J, and the germline ends sit 8 bases apart. The germline V gene (reference sequence) provides CDR1 NNHNN and CDR2 SYGAGS. The CDR3 spans 14 residues, from the cysteine through the phenylalanine. The DNA has 39 bases, all within the CDR3, and is read from base 1.

Library method: the immunoSEQ multiplex PCR assay. TCRbeta CDR3 sequencing was done by Adaptive Biotechnologies at survey depth, reporting CDR3 sequences, V/J genes, productive frequency and template counts. TCR beta CDR3 regions were amplified from genomic DNA instead of RNA. Processing in the source paper ran as follows. Jensen-Shannon divergence was used to quantify pairwise repertoire overlap between tissues, with a value of 1 indicating complete divergence and a value of 0 indicating identical repertoires. Tissues were clustered by single-linkage agglomerative hierarchical clustering of pairwise JSD values, and the clustering results were displayed as dendrograms. GLIPH2 was run on all patient samples with simulation_depth 1000, kmer_min_depth 3 and cdr3_length_cutoff 8, and groups with more than two unique CDR3s were retained. In a standardized tissue-overlap score, Jaccard GLIPH-group overlap across patients was extrapolated to a standard repertoire size of 1000 clones. To look at how diversity was associated with clinical or experimental variables, linear mixed-effect models were used, with tissue treated as a fixed effect and individual treated as a random effect. TCRdb retrieved this table from immuneACCESS and kept in-frame rearrangements only. Not all clones are present; in checked studies, unresolved V genes account for under half, and no reason is known for the remainder. V and J calls and clone size are those listed in that table; D and trimming were worked out from the DNA. For this sample the table gives roughly 6,600 clones, of which about 45% were detected only once. The ten biggest clones cover 6.5% to 10% of the sample.

On the study overall, not on this receptor specifically: Not many T cell clones showed up in more than one patient, yet clustering based on motifs uncovered repertoire signatures that were shared across patients in a tissue-specific way. The study did not determine which tissue TCRs were alloreactive or antigen-specific, and some clones might have been persisting host cells. The patient cohort was small and clinically heterogeneous, and sampling depth was acknowledged as a limitation. Within patients, how anatomically similar tissues were was a major factor shaping TCR repertoire composition, regardless of disease or transplant status. In both patients and mice, T cells from blood and spleen picked up only a limited part of the TCR repertoire that was detected in tissues.

This chain joins TRBV13-2 to TRBJ1-6; TRBD1 could be the D gene, as 6 bases match. TRBJ1-6 is an open reading frame, and its role is uncertain. The sequence derives from a female BALB/c mouse given C57BL/6 T cells with graft-versus-host disease after an allogeneic hematopoietic cell transplant. The sample was lymph node tissue. The CDR3 has the sequence CASGGGHYNSPLYF. The DNA read from the CDR3 is TGTGCCAGCGGTGGGGGACATTATAATTCGCCCCTCTAC.